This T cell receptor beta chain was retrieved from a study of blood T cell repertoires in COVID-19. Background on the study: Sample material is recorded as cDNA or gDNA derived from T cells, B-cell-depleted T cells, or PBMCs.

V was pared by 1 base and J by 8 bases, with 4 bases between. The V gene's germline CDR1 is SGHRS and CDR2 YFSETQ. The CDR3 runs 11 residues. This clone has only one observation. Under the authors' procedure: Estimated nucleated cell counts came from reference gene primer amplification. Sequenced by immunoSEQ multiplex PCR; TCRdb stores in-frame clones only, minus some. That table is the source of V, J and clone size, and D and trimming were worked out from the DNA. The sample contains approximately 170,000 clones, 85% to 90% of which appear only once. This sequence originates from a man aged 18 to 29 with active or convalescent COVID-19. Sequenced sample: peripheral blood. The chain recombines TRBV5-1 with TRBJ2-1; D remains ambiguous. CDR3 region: CASSLFDEQFF. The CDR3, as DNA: TGCGCCAGCAGCTTGTTCGATGAGCAGTTCTTC.